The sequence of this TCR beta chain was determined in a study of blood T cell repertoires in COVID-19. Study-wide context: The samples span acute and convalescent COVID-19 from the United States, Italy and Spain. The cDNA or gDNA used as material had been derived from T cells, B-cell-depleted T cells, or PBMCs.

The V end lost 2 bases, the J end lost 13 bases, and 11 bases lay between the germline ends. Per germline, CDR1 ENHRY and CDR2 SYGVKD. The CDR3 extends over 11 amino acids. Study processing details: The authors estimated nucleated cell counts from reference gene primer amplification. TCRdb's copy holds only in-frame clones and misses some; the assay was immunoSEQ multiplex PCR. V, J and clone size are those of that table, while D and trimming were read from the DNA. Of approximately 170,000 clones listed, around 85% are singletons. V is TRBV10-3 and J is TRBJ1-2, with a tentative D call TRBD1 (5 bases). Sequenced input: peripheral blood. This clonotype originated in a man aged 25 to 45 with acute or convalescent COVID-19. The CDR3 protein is CAISEDSLRTF. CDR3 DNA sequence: TGTGCCATCAGTGAGGACAGTTTACGCACCTTC.